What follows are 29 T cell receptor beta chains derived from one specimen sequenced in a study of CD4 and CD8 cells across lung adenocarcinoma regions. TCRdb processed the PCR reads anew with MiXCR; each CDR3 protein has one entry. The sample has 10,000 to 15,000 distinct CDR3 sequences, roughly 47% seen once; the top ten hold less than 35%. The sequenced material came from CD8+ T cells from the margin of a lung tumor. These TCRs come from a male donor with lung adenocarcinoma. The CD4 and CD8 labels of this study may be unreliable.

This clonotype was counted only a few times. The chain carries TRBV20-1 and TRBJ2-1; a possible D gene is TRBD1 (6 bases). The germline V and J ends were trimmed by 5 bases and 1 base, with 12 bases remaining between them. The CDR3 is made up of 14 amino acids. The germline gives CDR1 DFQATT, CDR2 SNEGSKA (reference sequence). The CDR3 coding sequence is TGCAGTGCTCAACTACAGGGATCCTACAATGAGCAGTTCTTC. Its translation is CSAQLQGSYNEQFF.

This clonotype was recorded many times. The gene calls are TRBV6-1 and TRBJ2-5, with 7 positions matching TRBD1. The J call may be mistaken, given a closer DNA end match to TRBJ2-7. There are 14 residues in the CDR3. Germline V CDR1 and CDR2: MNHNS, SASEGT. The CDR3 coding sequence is TGTGCCAGCAGTCGCGGACAGGCCCCCTACGAGCAGTACTTC. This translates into CASSRGQAPYEQYF.

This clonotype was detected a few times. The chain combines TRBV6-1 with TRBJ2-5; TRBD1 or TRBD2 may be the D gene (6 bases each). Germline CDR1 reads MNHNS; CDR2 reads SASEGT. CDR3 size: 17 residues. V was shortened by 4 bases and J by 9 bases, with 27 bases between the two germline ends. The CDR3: CASSAGLGGRDQVSQYF. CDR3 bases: TGTGCCAGCAGTGCGGGGCTCGGGGGCCGAGACCAAGTTTCCCAGTACTTC.

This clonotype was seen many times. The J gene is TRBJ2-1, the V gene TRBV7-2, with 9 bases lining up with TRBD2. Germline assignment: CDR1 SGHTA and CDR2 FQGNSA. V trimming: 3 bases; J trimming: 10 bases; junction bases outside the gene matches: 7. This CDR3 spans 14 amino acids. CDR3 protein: CASSFSGGSYEQFF. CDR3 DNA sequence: TGTGCCAGCAGCTTTAGCGGGGGATCCTACGAGCAGTTCTTC.

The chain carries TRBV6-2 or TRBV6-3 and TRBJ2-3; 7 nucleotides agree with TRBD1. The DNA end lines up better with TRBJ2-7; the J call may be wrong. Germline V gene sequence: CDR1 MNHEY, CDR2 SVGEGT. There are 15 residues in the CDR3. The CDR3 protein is CASSSDRSPKDTQYF. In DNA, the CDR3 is TGTGCCAGCAGCTCGGACAGGAGCCCCAAAGACACGCAGTACTTC.

CDR3 DNA sequence: TGTGCCAGCAGTCCGGGACAGGGTTATTATGAGCAGTTCTTC. Translating gives CASSPGQGYYEQFF. The chain has TRBV6-1 and TRBJ2-1; 9 nucleotides agree with TRBD1. Germline V lookup: CDR1 MNHNS, CDR2 SASEGT. V was clipped by 5 bases and J by 8 bases; unmatched bases: 7. There are 14 residues in the CDR3.

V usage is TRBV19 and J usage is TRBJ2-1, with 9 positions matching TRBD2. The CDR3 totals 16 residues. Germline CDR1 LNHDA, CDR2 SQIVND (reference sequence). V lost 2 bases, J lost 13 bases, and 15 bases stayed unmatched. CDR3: CASSISQAGGGETQFF. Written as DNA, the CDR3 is TGTGCCAGTAGTATATCCCAAGCGGGGGGAGGGGAGACCCAGTTCTTC. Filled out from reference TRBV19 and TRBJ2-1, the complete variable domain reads DGGITQSPKYLFRKEGQNVTLSCEQNLNHDAMYWYRQDPGQGLRLIYYSQIVNDFQKGDIAEGYSVSREKKESFPLTVTSAQKNPTAFYLCASSISQAGGGETQFFGPGTRLTVL.

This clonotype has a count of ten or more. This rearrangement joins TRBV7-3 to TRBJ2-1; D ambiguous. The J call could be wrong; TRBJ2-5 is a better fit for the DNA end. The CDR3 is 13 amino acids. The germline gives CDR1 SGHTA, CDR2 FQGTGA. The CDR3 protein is CASSLSSGETQYF. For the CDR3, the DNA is TGTGCCAGCAGCCTCTCGTCCGGGGAGACCCAGTACTTC.

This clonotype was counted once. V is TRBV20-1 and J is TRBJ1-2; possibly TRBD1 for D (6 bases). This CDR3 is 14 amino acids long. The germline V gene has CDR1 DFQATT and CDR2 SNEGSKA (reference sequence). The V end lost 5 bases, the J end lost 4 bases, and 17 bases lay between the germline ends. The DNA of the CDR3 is TGCAGTGCTTCCCGGGGGGGGGGCGGCTATGGCTACACCTTC. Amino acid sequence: CSASRGGGGYGYTF.

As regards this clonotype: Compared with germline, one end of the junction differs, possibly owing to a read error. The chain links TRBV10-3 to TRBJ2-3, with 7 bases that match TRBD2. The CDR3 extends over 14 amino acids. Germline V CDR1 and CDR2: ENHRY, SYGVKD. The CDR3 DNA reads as TGTGCGACTCGCGGGCTAGCGGACCCAGAGACGCAGTATTTT. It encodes CATRGLADPETQYF.

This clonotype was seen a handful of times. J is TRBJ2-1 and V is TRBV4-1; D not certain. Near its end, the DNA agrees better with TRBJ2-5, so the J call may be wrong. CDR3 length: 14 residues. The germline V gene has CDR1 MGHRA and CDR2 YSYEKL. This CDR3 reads CASSPPDRRETQYF. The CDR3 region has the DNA TGCGCCAGCAGCCCGCCGGATAGGCGAGAGACCCAGTACTTC.

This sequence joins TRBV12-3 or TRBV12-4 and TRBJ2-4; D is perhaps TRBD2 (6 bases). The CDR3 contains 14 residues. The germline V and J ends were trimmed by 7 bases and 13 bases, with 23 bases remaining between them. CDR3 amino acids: CASTRSGWGDEQYF. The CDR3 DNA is TGTGCCAGCACTAGATCCGGGTGGGGGGATGAGCAGTACTTC.

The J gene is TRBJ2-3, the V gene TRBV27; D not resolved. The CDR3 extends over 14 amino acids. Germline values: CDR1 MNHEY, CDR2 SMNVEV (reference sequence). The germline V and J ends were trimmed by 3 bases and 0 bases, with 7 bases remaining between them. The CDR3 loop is CASSFFSSTDTQYF. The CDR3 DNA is TGTGCCAGCAGTTTTTTCAGTAGCACAGATACGCAGTATTTT.

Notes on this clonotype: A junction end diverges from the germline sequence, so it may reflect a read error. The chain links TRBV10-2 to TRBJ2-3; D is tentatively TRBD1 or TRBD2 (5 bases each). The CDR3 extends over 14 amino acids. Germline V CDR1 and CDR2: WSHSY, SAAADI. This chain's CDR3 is CAGSGGRGPDTQYF. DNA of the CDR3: TGCGCGGGCAGTGGGGGTCGCGGCCCAGATACGCAGTATTTC.

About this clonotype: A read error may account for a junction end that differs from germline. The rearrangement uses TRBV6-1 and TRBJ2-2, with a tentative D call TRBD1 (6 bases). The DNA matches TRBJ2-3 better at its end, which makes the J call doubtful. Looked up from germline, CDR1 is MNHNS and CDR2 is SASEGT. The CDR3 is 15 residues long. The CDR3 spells CARGSKAGGTGTQYF. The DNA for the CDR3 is TGTGCCAGGGGCTCGAAGGCTGGGGGCACAGGTACGCAGTATTTT.

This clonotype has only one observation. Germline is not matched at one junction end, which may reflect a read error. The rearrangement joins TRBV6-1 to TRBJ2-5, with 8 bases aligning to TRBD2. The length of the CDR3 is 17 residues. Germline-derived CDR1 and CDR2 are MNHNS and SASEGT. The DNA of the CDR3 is TGTGGCAGCAGTGCAGCGCTCGTGGGACTAGACCGAGAGTCCCAGTACTTC. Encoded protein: CGSSAALVGLDRESQYF.

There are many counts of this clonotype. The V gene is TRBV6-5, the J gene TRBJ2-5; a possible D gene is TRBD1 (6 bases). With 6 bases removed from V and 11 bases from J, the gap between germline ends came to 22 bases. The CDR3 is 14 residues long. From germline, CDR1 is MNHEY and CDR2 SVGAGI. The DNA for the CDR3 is TGTGCCAGCAGGGGTTCAGGGGCAGGCGCTCGGCAGTACTTC. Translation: CASRGSGAGARQYF.

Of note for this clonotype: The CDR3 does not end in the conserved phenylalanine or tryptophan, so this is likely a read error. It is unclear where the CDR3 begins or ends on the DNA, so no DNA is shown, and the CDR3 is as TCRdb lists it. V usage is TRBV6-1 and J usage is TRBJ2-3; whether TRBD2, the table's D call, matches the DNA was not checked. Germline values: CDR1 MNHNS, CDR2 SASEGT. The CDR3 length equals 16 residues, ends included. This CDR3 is CASNSGTSGTRQYFGP.

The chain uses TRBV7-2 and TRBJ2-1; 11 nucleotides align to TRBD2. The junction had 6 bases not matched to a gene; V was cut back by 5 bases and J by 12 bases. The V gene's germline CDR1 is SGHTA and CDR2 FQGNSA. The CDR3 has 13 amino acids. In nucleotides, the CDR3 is TGTGCCAGCAGCCTAGAGACTAGCGGGGTGCAGTTCTTC. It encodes CASSLETSGVQFF.

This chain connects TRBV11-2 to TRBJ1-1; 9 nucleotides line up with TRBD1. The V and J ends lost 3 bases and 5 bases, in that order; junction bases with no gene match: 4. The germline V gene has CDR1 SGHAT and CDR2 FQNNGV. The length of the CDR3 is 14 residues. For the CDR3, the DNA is TGTGCCAGCAGCTTTTTGGACAGGGGTACTGAAGCTTTCTTT. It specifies CASSFLDRGTEAFF.

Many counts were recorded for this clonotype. As DNA, the CDR3 is TGCGCCAGCAGCCGGGAGGTGACAGGGGTCTACGAGCAGTACTTC. This gives the protein CASSREVTGVYEQYF. This chain connects TRBV4-3 to TRBJ2-7; 8 positions agree with TRBD1. Looked up from germline, CDR1 is LGHNA and CDR2 is YSLEER. The CDR3 covers 15 residues. With 4 bases clipped from V and 3 bases from J, the junction kept 8 bases outside the gene matches.

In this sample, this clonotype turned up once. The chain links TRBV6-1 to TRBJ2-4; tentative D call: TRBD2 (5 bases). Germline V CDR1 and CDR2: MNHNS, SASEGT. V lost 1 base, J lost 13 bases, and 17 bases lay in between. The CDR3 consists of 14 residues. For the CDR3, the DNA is TGTGCCAGCAGTGAAGTCGCGTTCGGGAACGTGCAGTACTTC. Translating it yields CASSEVAFGNVQYF.

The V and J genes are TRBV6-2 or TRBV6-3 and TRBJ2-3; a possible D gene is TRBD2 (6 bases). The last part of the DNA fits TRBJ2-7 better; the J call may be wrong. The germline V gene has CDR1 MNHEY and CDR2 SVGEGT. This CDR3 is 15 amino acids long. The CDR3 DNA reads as TGTGTCCGGGGCCACGAGGCGGGGACCAACAATACGCAGTACTTC. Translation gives CVRGHEAGTNNTQYF.

The CDR3 DNA reads as TGTGCCAGCAGTTCACGGGGGGTGGGAGGCAAAGACACTCAGTACTTC. Protein sequence: CASSSRGVGGKDTQYF. This chain links TRBV27 with TRBJ2-4; TRBD2 matches at 7 bases. This CDR3 comprises 16 residues. Germline CDR1 and CDR2: MNHEY and SMNVEV (reference sequence). V shed 4 bases, J shed 12 bases, and the junction held 18 bases outside the gene matches.

DNA of the CDR3: TGTGCCAGCCGTTCGTCCTTCACTAGCCCAGATACCCAGTACTTC. This gives the protein CASRSSFTSPDTQYF. The rearrangement joins TRBV6-5 to TRBJ2-5, with D perhaps matching TRBD2 (6 bases). V lost 8 bases and J lost 8, with 24 bases in between. CDR3 length: 15 residues. CDR1 and CDR2 from the germline V gene are MNHEY and SVGAGI.

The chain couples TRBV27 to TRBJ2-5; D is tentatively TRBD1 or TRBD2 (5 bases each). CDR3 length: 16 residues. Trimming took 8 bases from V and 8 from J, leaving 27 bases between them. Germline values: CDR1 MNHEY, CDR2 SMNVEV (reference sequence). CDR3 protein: CASGGRLAGDTDTQYF. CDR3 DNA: TGTGCCAGCGGGGGACGACTGGCCGGAGACACAGATACCCAGTACTTC.

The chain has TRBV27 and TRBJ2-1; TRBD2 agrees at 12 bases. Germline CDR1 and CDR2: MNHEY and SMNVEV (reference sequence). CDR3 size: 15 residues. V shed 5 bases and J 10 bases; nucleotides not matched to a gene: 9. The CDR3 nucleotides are TGTGCCAGCAGTCTCGGACTAGCGGGGACCGGGGAGCAGTTCTTC. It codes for CASSLGLAGTGEQFF.

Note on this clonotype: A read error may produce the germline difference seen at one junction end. CDR3 DNA: TGTGCCATCAGTGAGTCCGGTGACCAAAACACTCAGTACTTC. It encodes CAISESGDQNTQYF. This chain joins TRBV10-3 and TRBJ2-4, with D unclear. Germline loops: CDR1 ENHRY, CDR2 SYGVKD. The CDR3 covers 14 residues.

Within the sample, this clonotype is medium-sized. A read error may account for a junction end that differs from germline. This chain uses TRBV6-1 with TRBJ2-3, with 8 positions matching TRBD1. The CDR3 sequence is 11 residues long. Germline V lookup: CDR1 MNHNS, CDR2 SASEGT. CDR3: CASRGTGTQYF. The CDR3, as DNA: TGTGCCAGCAGGGGGACAGGTACGCAGTATTTT.